In this sample, the clone carrying this T cell receptor beta chain turned up a few times. Antigen: not known. The sample originates from a study of cytotoxic CD8 clonotypes in ibrutinib-treated CLL. Study-level background: The cohort had about a dozen relapsed/refractory and some 14 treatment-naive patients, 17 to 18 IGHV unmutated. Partial responses numbered around 25 and complete responses 2; after a median about six years, roughly 15 stayed remitted and approximately twelve progressed. Study-level findings and limits: Baseline clonality was higher than in age-matched healthy donors and moved in step with circulating CD8+ T-cell counts.

This CDR3 spans 14 amino acids. Germline V gene data show CDR1 as MGHRA and CDR2 as YSYEKL. Trimming took off 2 bases at V and 6 bases at J, with 12 bases between the two ends. The assay was immunoSEQ multiplex PCR, and TCRdb's table has in-frame clones only and misses some. The sample holds 250,000 to 350,000 clones, approximately 79% seen once. With cryopreserved PBMCs as the source, around 2 micrograms of genomic DNA went to TCR beta libraries. V and J are TRBV4-1 and TRBJ2-3; a possible D gene is TRBD2 (5 bases). The source is a human donor with chronic lymphocytic leukemia. Source: PBMCs, taken at disease progression, from a patient treated with ibrutinib. The CDR3 nucleotides read TGCGCCAGCAGCCAATCTCCGCCGGGGGATACGCAGTATTTT. It is translated as CASSQSPPGDTQYF.